This T cell receptor beta chain is from a study of vaccination and CD4 T cells after COVID-19. About the research overall: Convalescent persons amounted to six males plus four females, two of whom were Hispanic.

Treatment meaning: approximately nine-day PBMC culture with coronavirus spike peptide pools or control peptides (ViraFEST assay). The V gene lost 0 bases and the J gene lost 9 bases, with 12 bases spanning the gap. The CDR3 sequence is 15 residues long. CDR1 is LNHDA, CDR2 SQIVND, per germline (reference sequence). Cultured CD4+ T-cell DNA underwent Oncomine TCR Beta short-read sequencing. TCRdb recomputed calls from the PCR reads with MiXCR, one row per CDR3 protein. The table has 8,400 or so distinct CDR3 sequences, roughly three fifths seen once. This clonotype showed up just a few times. What it binds is unknown.

The rearrangement links TRBV19 to TRBJ1-6, with D maybe TRBD1 (6 bases). The TCR was taken from a human donor with COVID-19. The sequencing used cultured CD4+ T cells from blood, collected after SARS-CoV-2 vaccination. The CDR3 reads CASSIEGGRGSPLHF. For the CDR3, the DNA is TGTGCCAGTAGTATAGAGGGGGGCAGAGGTTCACCCCTCCACTTT.